This T cell receptor (beta chain) comes out of a study of blood T cells in healthy people across ages (dated by TCRdb to the mid-2010s). Turning to the overall study: In model experiments, template switching captured about one uniquely barcoded TCR beta cDNA molecule for every two T cells. To track age-related changes in TCR beta repertoire diversity, the study relied on deep sequencing normalized with unique cDNA molecular identifiers. For two donors (one aged 18 to 30 and one aged 80 or older), the study analyzed two additional independent replicas of 1 million unique cDNA reads from the same blood draw. To avoid experimental bias, donors of different ages were randomly spread across the sequencing lanes. The donors were split into four age groups: young (average 16 years), middle-aged (around 37), aged (roughly 68) and long-lived (approximately 89).

Libraries were made using 5' RACE. Reads for this sample came from an Illumina HiSeq 2500. A second about 7 to 12 cycle PCR used a sample-barcoded 5' primer and a J-beta primer mix. A template-switch 5' adaptor carrying 12 random nucleotides introduced a unique molecular identifier onto each TCR beta cDNA molecule. Each sample yielded at least 3 million CDR3-containing paired-end reads. First-strand cDNA was synthesized from all RNA with the Mint cDNA synthesis kit, primed by a TRBC-specific oligonucleotide. Following uracil-DNA glycosylase treatment, a first 18-cycle PCR with universal primers M1SS and BC2_uni_R was performed on all cDNA. The source study handled its data this way. Each sample was normalized by randomly selecting 1 million high-quality reads, each carrying a distinct molecular identifier. Reads with shared molecular identifiers were discarded instead of being binned into consensus sequences. CDR3 identification, clonotype clustering and error correction used MiTCR with a Q25 quality threshold and the strictest error-elimination algorithm. A nonparametric unseen species model with Euler transformation was used to estimate lower-bound total TCR beta diversity. Through fastp at Q25 and MiXCR, TCRdb rebuilt clones from the public reads, retaining in-frame beta chains. Here each entry gathers all rows of one CDR3 protein and keeps the most common genes and DNA. These V and J calls are TCRdb output, not the study's own analysis. The sample records some 900,000 distinct CDR3 sequences, roughly 52% of which are singletons. The top ten hold about an eighth of the sample.

With respect to this clonotype: No antigen is known for it. No much larger clone exists at a distance of one base, and base qualities are not known.

Donors were a few dozen systemically healthy Caucasian individuals from Russia aged about 6 to 100 years. Each donor gave ten milliliters of peripheral blood, collected into EDTA-treated Vacutainer tubes. Ficoll-Paque density-gradient centrifugation was used to isolate PBMCs, with at least 7 million per sample. Trizol reagent was used to extract total RNA from PBMCs, with at least 5 micrograms per sample. For every donor, flow cytometry on a PBMC aliquot measured the percentage of naive CD45RAhigh/CD27high T cells. Including cysteine and phenylalanine, the CDR3 has 13 amino acids. Here the CDR3 DNA is all that survives: 39 bases in frame from base 1. Taken from the germline V gene, the CDR1 and CDR2 loops are MNHEY and SVGEGT. The V end loses 3 bases and the J end loses 7 bases, and a stretch of 12 bases separates them. What the research found in general, with its limitations: Because donor CMV infection status was unknown, age-related changes in expanded clonotypes were potentially confounded. As age increased, observed TCR beta diversity per million T cells dropped in a roughly linear way, and a significant reduction was already evident by age approximately 40. Total diversity estimates from one million sequenced T cells were considered lower bounds and underestimates. Compared with the aged group, the long-lived group had more naive CD4+ T cells, fewer expanded clones and increased TCR diversity, suggesting age selection. Bulk unsorted PBMC profiling prevented conclusive comparison of naive and antigen-experienced compartments. The percentage of naive T cells measured by flow cytometry correlated strongly with observed TCR beta diversity.

The clonotype originates from a man aged 30 to 39 in good health. The chain joins TRBV6-2 or TRBV6-3 to TRBJ1-2; the D gene lacks a confident call. The sequencing sample was made of blood. In nucleotides, the sequence is TGTGCCAGCAGTTATCGTAGTCCCATTGGCTACACCTTC. This gives the protein CASSYRSPIGYTF.